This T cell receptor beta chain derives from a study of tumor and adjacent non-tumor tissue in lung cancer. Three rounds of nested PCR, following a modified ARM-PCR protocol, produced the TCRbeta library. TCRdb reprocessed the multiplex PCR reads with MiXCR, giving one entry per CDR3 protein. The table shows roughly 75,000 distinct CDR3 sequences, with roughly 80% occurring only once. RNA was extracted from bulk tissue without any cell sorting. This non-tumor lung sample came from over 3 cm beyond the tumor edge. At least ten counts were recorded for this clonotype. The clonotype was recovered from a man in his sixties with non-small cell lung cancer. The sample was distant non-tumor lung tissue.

CDR3 sequence: CASMTLGMSYNSPLHF. The CDR3 region has the DNA TGTGCCAGCATGACGTTAGGGATGTCCTATAATTCACCCCTCCACTTT. V gene TRBV7-9 combines with J gene TRBJ1-6; D remains ambiguous. V lost 7 bases and J 1 base, leaving 14 bases between the germline ends. Germline loops: CDR1 SEHNR, CDR2 FQNEAQ (reference sequence). The CDR3 contains 16 residues.